Below, 22 T cell receptor beta chains from the same sample are listed, as sequenced in a study of T-cell reconstitution after alpha-beta-depleted transplantation in children. Unique molecular identifiers were incorporated during preparation of the TCRbeta library. TCRdb reprocessed the PCR reads with MiXCR, giving one entry per CDR3 protein. The sample records about 230,000 distinct CDR3 sequences, approximately 12% being singletons. The starting material was PBMCs from the stem cell graft donor, obtained from the stem cell graft. All receptors come from a human donor who donated a stem cell graft to a child with acute lymphoblastic leukemia.

This clonotype occurred many times. The rearrangement joins TRBV7-9 to TRBJ2-3; the D gene is possibly TRBD1 (6 bases). CDR3 length equals 15 residues. CDR1 is SEHNR and CDR2 is FQNEAQ in the germline V gene (reference sequence). V lost 2 bases, J lost 7 bases, and 16 bases lay in between. The CDR3 DNA sequence: TGTGCCAGCAGCTTAACAGGGATCTTATCCCATACGCAGTATTTT. Its translation is CASSLTGILSHTQYF. The whole variable domain, filled in from reference TRBV7-9 and TRBJ2-3, reads DTGVSQNPRHKITKRGQNVTFRCDPISEHNRLYWYRQTLGQGPEFLTYFQNEAQLEKSRLLSDRFSAERPKGSFSTLEIQRTEQGDSAMYLCASSLTGILSHTQYFGPGTRLTVL.

This clonotype was seen a few times. The chain has TRBV4-2 and TRBJ1-1; possibly TRBD1 for D (6 bases). The V gene lost 0 bases and the J gene lost 3 bases, with 14 bases spanning the gap. The CDR3 has 16 residues. Germline V gene sequence: CDR1 LGHNA, CDR2 YNFKEQ. CDR3 residues: CASSQDQGWRDTEAFF. CDR3 nucleotides: TGTGCCAGCAGCCAAGATCAGGGGTGGAGGGACACTGAAGCTTTCTTT.

This clonotype was seen many times. V usage is TRBV12-3 or TRBV12-4 and J usage is TRBJ2-5; D remains ambiguous. V was pared by 2 bases and J by 5 bases, with 12 bases between. The length of the CDR3 is 14 residues. CDR3: CASSLTPLGETQYF. DNA of the CDR3: TGTGCCAGCAGTTTAACCCCTCTTGGGGAGACCCAGTACTTC.

The table lists this clonotype with many counts. The chain employs TRBV28 and TRBJ2-2; no definite D call. The CDR3 has 12 residues. The V gene lost 2 bases and the J gene lost 6 bases, with 4 bases spanning the gap. Germline CDR1 and CDR2: MDHEN and SYDVKM. The CDR3 region has the DNA TGTGCCAGCAGTTTAATATCCGGGGAGCTGTTTTTT. Its protein product is CASSLISGELFF. The variable domain in full, completed from reference TRBV28 and TRBJ2-2, reads DVKVTQSSRYLVKRTGEKVFLECVQDMDHENMFWYRQDPGLGLRLIYFSYDVKMKEKGDIPEGYSVSREKKERFSLILESASTNQTSMYLCASSLISGELFFGEGSRLTVL.

This clonotype was seen only a few times. The chain is built from TRBV11-2 and TRBJ1-2; D is uncertain. Trimming removed 0 bases from V and 6 bases from J, with 8 bases in between. The CDR3 consists of 13 residues. The germline V gene encodes CDR1 SGHAT and CDR2 FQNNGV. CDR3 nucleotide sequence: TGTGCCAGCAGCTTAGACTTGACTAATGGCTACACCTTC. It translates to CASSLDLTNGYTF.

As for this clonotype: Given a much more abundant clone one base away, this may be a read error. The chain carries TRBV7-9 and TRBJ1-1, with TRBD1 identical over 7 bases. The CDR3 totals 15 residues. Germline V gene lookup returns CDR1 SEHNR and CDR2 FQNEAQ (reference sequence). Unmatched junction bases numbered 3, after V lost 1 base and J lost 1 base. The CDR3 region has the DNA TGTGCCAGCAGCTTAGTCGCAGGGGGGAACACTGAAGCTTTCTTT. It translates to CASSLVAGGNTEAFF.

The chain employs TRBV5-4 and TRBJ2-1; 10 bases fit TRBD2. Trimming took 0 bases from V and 8 from J; bases not matched to a gene: 8. CDR3 length: 16 amino acids. CDR1 is SGHNT and CDR2 is YYREEE in the germline V gene (reference sequence). The CDR3 sequence is CASSLGLAGVRDEQFF. CDR3 bases: TGTGCCAGCAGCTTGGGCCTAGCGGGGGTGAGGGATGAGCAGTTCTTC.

This clonotype was observed a handful of times. The J gene is TRBJ2-7, the V gene TRBV6-1, with 7 bases fitting TRBD1. The CDR3 loop spans 14 amino acids. Germline CDR1 reads MNHNS; CDR2 reads SASEGT. Trimming at V came to 6 bases and at J to 4 bases, leaving 9 bases not matched to a gene. The CDR3 DNA follows: TGTGCCAGCAGGTTCGGACAGGCTGGGTACGAGCAGTACTTC. Translated, it gives CASRFGQAGYEQYF.

This clonotype was detected only a few times. The rearrangement joins TRBV7-8 to TRBJ2-7; D not resolved. This CDR3 contains 12 residues. Germline V CDR1 and CDR2: SGHVS, FQNEAQ. V lost 5 bases and J 7 bases, leaving 12 bases between the germline ends. CDR3 DNA: TGTGCCAGCAGCGCAATCTCTGGGGAGCAGTACTTC. Its translation is CASSAISGEQYF.

This chain uses TRBV6-1 with TRBJ2-3; D is uncertain. The CDR3 is 14 residues long. CDR1 is MNHNS, CDR2 SASEGT, per germline. Trimming removed 2 bases at V and 0 bases at J, with 6 bases between. CDR3 coding DNA: TGTGCCAGCAGTGAAAGGCCGAGCACAGATACGCAGTATTTT. Its translation is CASSERPSTDTQYF.

Worth noting for this clonotype: A much larger clone is a single base away; this may be a read error. The V and J genes are TRBV6-5 and TRBJ1-1; possible D gene TRBD1, 5 bases. This CDR3 has 12 amino acids. The V end lost 6 bases, the J end lost 9 bases, and 14 bases lay between the germline ends. Per the germline V gene, CDR1 is MNHEY and CDR2 is SVGAGI. The CDR3 DNA reads as TGTGCCAGCAGCCGGGTGGGGACTCAAGCTTTCTTT. It encodes CASSRVGTQAFF.

This clonotype was recorded at least ten times. The chain carries TRBV27 and TRBJ2-7, with 13 positions matching TRBD2. The junction had 8 bases not matched to a gene; V was cut back by 5 bases and J by 4 bases. Per germline, CDR1 MNHEY and CDR2 SMNVEV (reference sequence). This CDR3 spans 16 amino acids. CDR3 DNA sequence: TGTGCCAGCAGTCCCGGGGGACTAGCGGGACTATACGAGCAGTACTTC. Amino acids: CASSPGGLAGLYEQYF.

Ten or more counts support this clonotype. This chain links TRBV12-3 or TRBV12-4 with TRBJ2-3; D is possibly TRBD2 (6 bases). The V end was cut by 6 bases, the J end by 6 bases, with 13 bases between. CDR3 length: 13 residues. The CDR3 spells CASRWDFKDTQYF. The CDR3 nucleotides are TGTGCCAGCAGGTGGGACTTCAAGGATACGCAGTATTTT.

Ten or more counts support this clonotype. This rearrangement joins TRBV28 to TRBJ2-1; 10 bases line up with TRBD2. V shed 2 bases and J 5 bases; nucleotides not matched to a gene: 6. Germline V gene sequence: CDR1 MDHEN, CDR2 SYDVKM. This CDR3 spans 16 amino acids. CDR3: CASSLVRLAGHNEQFF. The CDR3 coding sequence is TGTGCCAGCAGTTTAGTTCGACTAGCGGGTCACAATGAGCAGTTCTTC.

This clonotype was counted many times. V usage is TRBV29-1 and J usage is TRBJ2-3; D is possibly TRBD2 (6 bases). The CDR3 totals 17 residues. Germline V gene sequence: CDR1 SQVTM, CDR2 ANQGSEA. V lost 1 base, J lost 4 bases, and 21 bases lay in between. CDR3 nucleotide sequence: TGCAGCGTTGAAGGTGGGGGGAACGTCGAAGGATCAGATACGCAGTATTTT. The encoded protein is CSVEGGGNVEGSDTQYF.

There are many counts of this clonotype. The V gene is TRBV7-9, the J gene TRBJ2-7; 9 positions match TRBD2. The CDR3 is 14 amino acids. Germline values: CDR1 SEHNR, CDR2 FQNEAQ (reference sequence). Trimming at V came to 5 bases and at J to 3 bases, leaving 5 bases not matched to a gene. Here the CDR3 reads CASSLGTSSYEQYF. CDR3 coding DNA: TGTGCCAGCAGCCTTGGGACTAGCAGCTACGAGCAGTACTTC.

This clonotype showed up many times. The chain carries TRBV10-3 and TRBJ2-7, with 14 bases aligning to TRBD2. The CDR3 sequence is 17 residues long. Germline V lookup: CDR1 ENHRY, CDR2 SYGVKD. Trimming took 3 bases from V and 6 from J; bases not matched to a gene: 10. The CDR3 loop reads CAISDRYDGLAGGEQYF. The DNA of the CDR3 is TGTGCCATCAGTGATAGGTACGATGGACTAGCGGGAGGCGAGCAGTACTTC.

This clonotype was picked up many times. The V call is TRBV10-3, the J call TRBJ2-2; D gene ambiguous. The CDR3 runs 15 residues. The germline CDR1 and CDR2 sequences are ENHRY and SYGVKD. Trimming removed 7 bases at V and 2 bases at J, with 14 bases between. CDR3 in amino acids: CAINARASNTGELFF. The CDR3 DNA is TGTGCCATCAATGCCCGGGCCTCTAACACCGGGGAGCTGTTTTTT.

There are many counts of this clonotype. The rearrangement joins TRBV28 to TRBJ1-5; 9 bases are a match to TRBD1. Germline V gives CDR1 MDHEN, CDR2 SYDVKM. With 5 bases clipped from V and 5 bases from J, the junction kept 4 bases outside the gene matches. This CDR3 has 14 residues. The CDR3 nucleotides are TGTGCCAGCAGTCTTGGGACAGGGCATCAGCCCCAGCATTTT. Protein product: CASSLGTGHQPQHF.

The rearrangement links TRBV18 to TRBJ2-7; D uncertain. The germline gives CDR1 KGHSH, CDR2 LQKENI. V was clipped by 5 bases and J by 0 bases, with 8 bases between them. The CDR3 runs to 13 residues. The CDR3: CASSGPSSYEQYF. The CDR3 DNA follows: TGTGCCAGCTCAGGGCCATCCTCCTACGAGCAGTACTTC.

This clonotype has at least ten counts. The chain uses TRBV7-9 and TRBJ2-1; D ambiguous. Trimming pared 4 bases from V and 0 bases from J, leaving 13 bases between. This CDR3 has 16 residues. CDR1 is SEHNR and CDR2 is FQNEAQ in the germline V gene (reference sequence). The CDR3 region is CASSSRHVGSYNEQFF. The CDR3 DNA is TGTGCCAGCAGCTCCCGGCATGTGGGCTCCTACAATGAGCAGTTCTTC.

Worth noting for this clonotype: This may be a read error: a much more frequent sequence differs by one nucleotide. The chain carries TRBV10-3 and TRBJ1-1, with 7 bases identical to TRBD1. Germline CDR1 ENHRY, CDR2 SYGVKD. The length of the CDR3 is 17 residues. The CDR3 bases are TGTGCCATCAGTGAGCTGGGTCTAGGCGAGACAGGGACTGGAGCTTTCTTT. It is translated as CAISELGLGETGTGAFF.